The entry that follows covers one T cell receptor beta chain sequence. Trimming took 4 bases from V and 9 from J; bases not matched to a gene: 10. This CDR3 has 15 amino acids. The V gene's germline CDR1 is MDHEN and CDR2 SYDVKM. In addition to blood RNA drawn from unsorted whole blood, germline DNA was extracted. Patients were chronically HBV-infected and treatment-naive. TCR beta cDNA came from about 450 ng total RNA, primed with a constant-region primer. The TCR beta library was amplified through three nested multiplex PCR rounds in a modified ARM-PCR procedure. With TRBV1-TRBV30 forward primers and a C-beta reverse primer, the first two PCR rounds were run for approximately 9 cycles each. Using its own MiXCR run on the multiplex PCR reads, TCRdb lists one record per CDR3 protein. The sample includes about 320,000 distinct CDR3 sequences, 55% to 65% seen only once; the top ten take roughly 9%. The data belong to a study of tumor-infiltrating lymphocytes in primary liver carcinoma. Study-wide context: Patients, male and female, were 30 to 69 years old.

This sequence originates from a man between 35 and 55 years old with primary liver carcinoma and hepatitis B virus infection. This rearrangement joins TRBV28 to TRBJ1-5, with TRBD1 matching over 9 bases. The sample comprised peripheral blood. The CDR3 loop reads CASSSPGQGFTPQHF. The CDR3 region has the DNA TGTGCCAGCAGTTCCCCGGGACAGGGATTTACGCCCCAGCATTTT.